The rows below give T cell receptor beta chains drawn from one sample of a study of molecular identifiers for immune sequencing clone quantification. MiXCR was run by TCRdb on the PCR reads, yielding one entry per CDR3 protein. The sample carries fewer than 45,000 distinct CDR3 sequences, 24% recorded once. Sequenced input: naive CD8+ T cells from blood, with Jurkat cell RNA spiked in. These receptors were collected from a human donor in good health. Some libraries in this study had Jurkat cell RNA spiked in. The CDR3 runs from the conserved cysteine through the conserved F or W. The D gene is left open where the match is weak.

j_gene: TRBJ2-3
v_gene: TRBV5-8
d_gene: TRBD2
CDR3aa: CASSHGLAGGSSTDTQYF

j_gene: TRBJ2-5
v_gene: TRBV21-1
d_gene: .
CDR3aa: CASSKGTVQETQYF

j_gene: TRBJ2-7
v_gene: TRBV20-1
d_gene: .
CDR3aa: CSARDSYELYF

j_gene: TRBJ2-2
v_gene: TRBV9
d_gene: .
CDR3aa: CASGIPGELFF

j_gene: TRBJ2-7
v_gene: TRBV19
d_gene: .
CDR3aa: CADRGTYEQYF

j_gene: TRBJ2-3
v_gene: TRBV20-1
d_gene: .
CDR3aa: CSARVLMTDTSTDTQYF

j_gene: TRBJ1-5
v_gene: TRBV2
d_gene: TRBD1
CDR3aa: CASSWTGPPQHF

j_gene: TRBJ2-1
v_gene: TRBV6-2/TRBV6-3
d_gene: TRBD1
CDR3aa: CASNYRGDYNEQFF

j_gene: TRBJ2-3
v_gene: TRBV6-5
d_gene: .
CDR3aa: CASSQPGHGTDTQYF

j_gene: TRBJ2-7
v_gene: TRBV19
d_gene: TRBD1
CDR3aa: CASRMGQGWEQYF

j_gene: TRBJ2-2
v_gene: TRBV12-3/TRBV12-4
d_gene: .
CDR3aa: CASSWSGLRPRELFF

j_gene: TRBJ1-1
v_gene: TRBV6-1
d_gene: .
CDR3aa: CASSEEVWALRDMNTEAFF

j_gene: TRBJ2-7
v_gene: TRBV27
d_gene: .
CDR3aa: CASSPRTPGSYEQYF

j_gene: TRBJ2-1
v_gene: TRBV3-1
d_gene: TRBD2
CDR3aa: CASSQTRSGLAGYNEQFF

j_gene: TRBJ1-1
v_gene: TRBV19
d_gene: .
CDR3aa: CASSIVPGAYTEAFF

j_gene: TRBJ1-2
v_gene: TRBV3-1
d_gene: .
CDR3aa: CASSQEPQGHYGYTF

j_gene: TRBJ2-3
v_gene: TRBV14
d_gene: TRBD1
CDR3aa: CASSGVIRGRDTQYF

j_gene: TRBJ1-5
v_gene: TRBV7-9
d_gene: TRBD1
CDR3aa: CASSSSTGVQPQHF

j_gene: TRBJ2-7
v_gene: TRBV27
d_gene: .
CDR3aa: CASSPTGYEQYF

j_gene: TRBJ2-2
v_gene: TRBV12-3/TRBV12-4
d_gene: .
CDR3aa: CASMVVNTGELFF

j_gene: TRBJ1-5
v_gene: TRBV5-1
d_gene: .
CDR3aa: CASSFGRGNSSNQPQHF

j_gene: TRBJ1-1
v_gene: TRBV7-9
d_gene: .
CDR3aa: CASSAATNAVDTEAFF

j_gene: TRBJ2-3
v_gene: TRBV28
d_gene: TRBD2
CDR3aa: CASSPHWASGRSTQYF

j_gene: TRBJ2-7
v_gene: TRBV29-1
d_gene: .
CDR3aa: CSVLTDPFEQYF

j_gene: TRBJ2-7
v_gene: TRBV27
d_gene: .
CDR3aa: CASSLLDAVWKQYF

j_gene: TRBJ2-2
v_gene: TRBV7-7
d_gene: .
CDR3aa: CASSGGANTGELFF

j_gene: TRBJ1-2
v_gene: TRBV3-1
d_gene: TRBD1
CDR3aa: CASSQGQGESYGYTF

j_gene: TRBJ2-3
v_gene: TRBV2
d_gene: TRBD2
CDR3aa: CASRAGLLTPDTQYF

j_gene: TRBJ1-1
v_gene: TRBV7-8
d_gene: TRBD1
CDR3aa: CASSPAGGLSEAFF

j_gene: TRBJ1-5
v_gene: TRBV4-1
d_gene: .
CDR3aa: CASSQAFPGAGNQPQHF

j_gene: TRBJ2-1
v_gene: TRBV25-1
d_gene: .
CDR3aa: CASSRQGVGDEQFF

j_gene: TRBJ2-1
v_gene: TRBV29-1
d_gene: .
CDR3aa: CSVEVQDPEGNEQFF

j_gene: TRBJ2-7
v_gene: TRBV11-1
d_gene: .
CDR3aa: CASSLPGSSYEQYF

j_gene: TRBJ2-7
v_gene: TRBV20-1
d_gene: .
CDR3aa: CSARGSADRTYEQYF

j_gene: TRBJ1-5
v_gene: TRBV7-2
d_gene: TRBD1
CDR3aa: CASSSTTGRNQPQHF

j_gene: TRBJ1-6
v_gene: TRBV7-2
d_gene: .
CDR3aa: CASSLGGTDNFNSPLHF

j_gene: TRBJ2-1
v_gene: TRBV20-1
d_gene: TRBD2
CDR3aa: CSAPLAGVNYNEQFF

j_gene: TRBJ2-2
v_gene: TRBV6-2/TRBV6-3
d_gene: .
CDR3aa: CASAWPGHGLTGELFF

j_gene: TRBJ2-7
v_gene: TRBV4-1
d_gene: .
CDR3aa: CASSPVRGISYEQYF

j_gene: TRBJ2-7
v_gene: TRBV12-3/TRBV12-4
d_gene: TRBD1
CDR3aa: CASSSGRGYEQYF

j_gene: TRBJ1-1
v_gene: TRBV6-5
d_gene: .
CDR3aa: CASHLGVGIPTEAFF

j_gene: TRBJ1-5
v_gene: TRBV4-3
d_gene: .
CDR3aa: CASSQDRASNQPQHF

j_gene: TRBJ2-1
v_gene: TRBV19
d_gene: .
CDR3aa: CAGTLEGYYNEQFF

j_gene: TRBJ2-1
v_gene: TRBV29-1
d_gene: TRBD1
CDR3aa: CSVEGTGGKYNEQFF

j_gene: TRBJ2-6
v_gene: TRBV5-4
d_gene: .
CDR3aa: CASRPMGYSGANVLTF

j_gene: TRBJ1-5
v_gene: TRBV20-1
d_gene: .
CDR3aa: CSARDSMGAGRSSQPQHF

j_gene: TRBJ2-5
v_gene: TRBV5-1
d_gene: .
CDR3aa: CASSSRGGVQETQYF

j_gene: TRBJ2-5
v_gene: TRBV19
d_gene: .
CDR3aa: CASSIEEGVSRQETQYF

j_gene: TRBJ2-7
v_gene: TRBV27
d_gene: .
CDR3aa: CASSFALGEQYF

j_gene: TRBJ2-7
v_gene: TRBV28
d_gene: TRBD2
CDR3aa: CASSRGVSGSYEQYF

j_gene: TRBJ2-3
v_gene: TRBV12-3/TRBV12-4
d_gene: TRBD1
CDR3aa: CASSRPGQHTDTQYF

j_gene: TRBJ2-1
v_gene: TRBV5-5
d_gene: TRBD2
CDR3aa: CASSFWGGLSYNEQFF

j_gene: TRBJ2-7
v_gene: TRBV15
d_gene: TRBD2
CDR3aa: CATSYGTSGRYEQYF

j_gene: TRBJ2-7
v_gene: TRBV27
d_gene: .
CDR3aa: CASSTGTATYEQYF

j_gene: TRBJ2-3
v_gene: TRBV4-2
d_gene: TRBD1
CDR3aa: CASSQEGTVPQDTQYF

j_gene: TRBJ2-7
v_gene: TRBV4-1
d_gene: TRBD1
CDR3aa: CASSQNRDSYEQYF

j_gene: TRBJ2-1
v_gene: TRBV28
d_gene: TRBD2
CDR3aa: CASSPIPGTSGRGGNEQFF